Listed below are T cell receptor beta chains from one sample, sequenced in a study of cytomegalovirus exposure and HLA in healthy donors. TCRdb's table, derived via immunoSEQ multiplex PCR, lists solely in-frame clones and lacks some. The sample has 150,000 or so clones; around 83% are singletons. The material sequenced was PBMCs. Receptors originate from a man aged 50 to 59 in good health and CMV-seropositive. Each CDR3 is given with its conserved first and last residue. A D gene is named only where the DNA matches it firmly. Only some rows state a clone size, as once, few, many or a class for expanded clones.

D,J,V,size,DNA,CDR3
NA,TRBJ2-7,TRBV5-1,NA,TGCGCCAGCAGCTTGCAGGTCAGCTCCTACGAGCAGTACTTC,CASSLQVSSYEQYF
NA,TRBJ1-5,TRBV10-3,NA,TGTGCCATCAGTTCAGATGGGGCCGTAGGGCCCCAGCATTTT,CAISSDGAVGPQHF
NA,TRBJ1-4,TRBV6-6,NA,TGTGCCAGCAGTCACCTTGAGGGAGTTCGGGGTGAAAAACTGTTTTTT,CASSHLEGVRGEKLFF
TRBD1,TRBJ1-4,TRBV6-1,NA,TGTGCCAGCAGGAGGACAGGGGGCCATGAAAAACTGTTTTTT,CASRRTGGHEKLFF
NA,TRBJ2-3,TRBV5-1,NA,TGCGCCAGCAGCCGGAAGGAGGATCCTCGCATGGATACGCAGTATTTT,CASSRKEDPRMDTQYF
NA,TRBJ1-4,TRBV18,NA,TGTGCCAGCTCACCAAGAGCGACTAATGAAAAACTGTTTTTT,CASSPRATNEKLFF
NA,TRBJ1-2,TRBV12-5,NA,TGTGCTAGTGGTTTACAGGGTGGTAACTATGGCTACACCTTC,CASGLQGGNYGYTF
TRBD1,TRBJ2-7,TRBV29-1,NA,TGCAGCGTTCACGTAACCTACAGGGGGAGGTACGAGCAGTACTTC,CSVHVTYRGRYEQYF
TRBD1,TRBJ1-4,TRBV27,NA,TGTGCCAGCAGTCCGTCCCGGGACAGGGGGCGCGACGAAAAACTGTTTTTT,CASSPSRDRGRDEKLFF
TRBD1,TRBJ1-4,TRBV6-6,few,TGTGCCAGCAGTTCTCAGGGGGCTGGAGAAAAACTGTTTTTT,CASSSQGAGEKLFF
TRBD1,TRBJ2-1,TRBV5-1,NA,TGCGCCAGCAGCTTGGTTGGAGGGACAGGGTACAATGAGCAGTTCTTC,CASSLVGGTGYNEQFF
NA,TRBJ1-2,TRBV10-2,NA,TGCGCCAGCAGTGAAGGGGCCTATGGCTACACCTTC,CASSEGAYGYTF
NA,TRBJ1-2,TRBV10-2,NA,TGCGCCAGCAGTGAGTTTGACAGTAACTATGGCTACACCTTC,CASSEFDSNYGYTF
TRBD2,TRBJ2-1,TRBV27,NA,TGTGCCAGCAGTTTTAGGAGGACTAGCGGGGTGGGGCAGTTCTTC,CASSFRRTSGVGQFF
TRBD2,TRBJ2-3,TRBV18,NA,TGTGCCAGCTCACTACATGGGCTAGCGGGAGTAGGAACAGATACGCAGTATTTT,CASSLHGLAGVGTDTQYF
NA,TRBJ1-2,TRBV6-5,NA,TGTGCCAGCAGTAGCGCGGACTACTATGGCTACACCTTC,CASSSADYYGYTF
TRBD1,TRBJ1-1,TRBV5-1,NA,TGCGCCAGCAGAAGCGGGACAGGGAACACTGAAGCTTTCTTT,CASRSGTGNTEAFF
NA,TRBJ1-6,TRBV5-1,NA,TGCGCCAGCAGGGAGGGGAATAATTCACCCCTCCACTTT,CASREGNNSPLHF
NA,TRBJ2-1,TRBV13,NA,TGTGCCAGCAGCTTAGGGGCAGGGGTGGGCAATGAGCAGTTCTTC,CASSLGAGVGNEQFF
TRBD2,TRBJ2-2,TRBV9,NA,TGTGCCAGCAGCGTAGCTCGTTTGAGCGGGGGGGGAACCGGGGAGCTGTTTTTT,CASSVARLSGGGTGELFF
NA,TRBJ2-5,TRBV4-1,NA,TGCGCCAGCAGCCGGGAAGGGGGGGGGTTAGAGACCCAGTACTTC,CASSREGGGLETQYF
TRBD2,TRBJ2-1,TRBV11-2,once,TGTGCCAGCAGCTCTTACCCGGGACTAGCGGGGGCCAATGAGCAGTTCTTC,CASSSYPGLAGANEQFF
NA,TRBJ2-2,TRBV23-1,once,TGCGCCAGCAGTCAGGGGACACCGGACACCGGGGAGCTGTTTTTT,CASSQGTPDTGELFF
TRBD1,TRBJ1-5,TRBV6-6,NA,TGTGCCAGCACCTCCAGGACAGGGGATTCTCAGCCCCAGCATTTT,CASTSRTGDSQPQHF
TRBD2,TRBJ2-1,TRBV27,NA,TGTGCCAGCCTACGGGAGGGGGGCGCCTACAATGAGCAGTTCTTC,CASLREGGAYNEQFF
NA,TRBJ1-2,TRBV9,NA,TGTGCCAGCAGCGTAGATGCAGGGAAATTTGGCTACACCTTC,CASSVDAGKFGYTF
NA,TRBJ2-3,TRBV7-2,NA,TGTGCCAGCAGACCTGGTCGGAGGACAGATACGCAGTATTTT,CASRPGRRTDTQYF
TRBD1,TRBJ1-1,TRBV5-1,NA,TGCGCCAGCAGCTTGGCGGGACAGGCGGGGACTGAAGCTTTCTTT,CASSLAGQAGTEAFF
TRBD1,TRBJ1-1,TRBV6-1,NA,TGTGCCAGCAGTGCTCAGGGGGCGAACACTGAAGCTTTCTTT,CASSAQGANTEAFF
NA,TRBJ1-3,TRBV11-3,NA,TGTGCCAGCAGCTTAGATTCACCTAACTCTGGAAACACCATATATTTT,CASSLDSPNSGNTIYF
NA,TRBJ2-3,TRBV14,NA,TGTGCCAGCAGCCAAGTGGTACGAGCAGATACGCAGTATTTT,CASSQVVRADTQYF
TRBD2,TRBJ2-3,TRBV4-1,NA,TGCGCCAGCAGCCAACTAGCGGGAGGAACAGATACGCAGTATTTT,CASSQLAGGTDTQYF
NA,TRBJ1-1,TRBV6-5,NA,TGTGCCAGCAGTTACGGGTCAGGTAACACTGAAGCTTTCTTT,CASSYGSGNTEAFF
NA,TRBJ1-4,TRBV6-5,NA,TGTGCCAGCAGCTCCGGGACACCCGGAGAAAAACTGTTTTTT,CASSSGTPGEKLFF
TRBD1,TRBJ1-3,TRBV7-9,NA,TGTGCCAGCAGCTTGGGACAGGAAGCACCCTACTCTGGAAACACCATATATTTT,CASSLGQEAPYSGNTIYF
TRBD2,TRBJ2-1,TRBV7-3,few,TGTGCCAGCAGCGCCGGGCTAGCGGGAAAAGAGCAGTTCTTC,CASSAGLAGKEQFF
NA,TRBJ1-1,TRBV28,NA,TGTGCCAGCAGTCCCCAGGGGCTCGGATATGTGAACACTGAAGCTTTCTTT,CASSPQGLGYVNTEAFF
NA,TRBJ1-1,TRBV14,NA,TGTGCCAGCAGCCAAGCCAGGGGAAACACTGAAGCTTTCTTT,CASSQARGNTEAFF
TRBD2,TRBJ2-1,TRBV4-1,once,TGCGCCAGCAGCCAAGTGGCGGGGGGCTACAATGAGCAGTTCTTC,CASSQVAGGYNEQFF
NA,TRBJ2-5,TRBV5-4,NA,TGTGCCAGCAGCCCACCGGGAAGGAGGGGAGAGACCCAGTACTTC,CASSPPGRRGETQYF
NA,TRBJ1-2,TRBV30,NA,TGTGCCTGGATCGGGACTACCTCTAGGTCTAACTATGGCTACACCTTC,CAWIGTTSRSNYGYTF
TRBD2,TRBJ2-5,TRBV7-9,NA,TGTGCCAGCAGCTTAGCGGTCCGTACGGGAGGAGGGGAGACCCAGTACTTC,CASSLAVRTGGGETQYF
TRBD1,TRBJ1-2,TRBV7-9,NA,TGTGCCAGCAGCTTACAAGACAGGGGGTATAACTATGGCTACACCTTC,CASSLQDRGYNYGYTF
TRBD1,TRBJ2-6,TRBV9,NA,TGTGCCAGCAGCGCCAGGACAGGGTCGAGCTCTGGGGCCAACGTCCTGACTTTC,CASSARTGSSSGANVLTF
TRBD1,TRBJ1-1,TRBV6-1,NA,TGTGCCAGCAGGAGGCTGACAGGGGCTGAAGCTTTCTTT,CASRRLTGAEAFF
TRBD1,TRBJ1-1,TRBV19,NA,TGTGCCAGTAGTGGACGACAGGGATTGAACACTGAAGCTTTCTTT,CASSGRQGLNTEAFF
NA,TRBJ2-7,TRBV23-1,NA,TGCGCCAGCAGTCAATCCGTGAAGGGGCCGTGCGAGCAGTACTTC,CASSQSVKGPCEQYF
NA,TRBJ1-2,TRBV25-1,NA,TGTGCCAGCAGTGAGGTGGCAGGGGCGTATGGCTACACCTTC,CASSEVAGAYGYTF
TRBD1,TRBJ2-7,TRBV4-1,NA,TGCGCCAGCAGCCAAGTGCAGGGGGCTCGCTACGAGCAGTACTTC,CASSQVQGARYEQYF
NA,TRBJ1-5,TRBV27,NA,TGTGCCAGCAGTTTAGCAGGGGCCGGCAATCAGCCCCAGCATTTT,CASSLAGAGNQPQHF
NA,TRBJ2-1,TRBV5-1,NA,TGCGCCAGCAGCTTGCTGGGGGGGGGCGTCAATGAGCAGTTCTTC,CASSLLGGGVNEQFF
NA,TRBJ1-3,TRBV6-5,NA,TGTGCCAGCAGTACAGGGTCGGGAAACACCATATATTTT,CASSTGSGNTIYF